The 27 T cell receptor beta chains below were found in one sample sequenced in a study of technical replicates of blood from several donors. Clones were sequenced by immunoSEQ multiplex PCR, and TCRdb holds only the in-frame ones, with some missing. The profile shows about 83,000 clones, 90% to 98% of them singletons. Sequencing was performed on T cells isolated from PBMCs. The receptor source for this set is a human donor in good health.

The gene calls are TRBV6-5 and TRBJ1-2; tentatively, D is TRBD1 (6 bases). The germline CDR1 and CDR2 sequences are MNHEY and SVGAGI. V was shortened by 5 bases and J by 8 bases, with 18 bases between the two germline ends. The CDR3 is made up of 14 amino acids. CDR3 sequence (DNA): TGTGCCAGCAGTCGGACAGCCTTGTCCCAGGGCTACACCTTC. It is translated as CASSRTALSQGYTF.

J is TRBJ1-2 and V is TRBV27; 8 bases match TRBD1. The ends lost 4 bases at V and 5 bases at J; junction bases unmatched: 15. The V gene's germline CDR1 is MNHEY and CDR2 SMNVEV (reference sequence). The CDR3 sequence is 17 residues long. The CDR3, as DNA: TGTGCCAGCAGTTCAGGACAGGGATCGCCTGTAATATATGGCTACACCTTC. Its translation: CASSSGQGSPVIYGYTF.

The CDR3 protein is CASPWGQGVRETQYF. CDR3 bases: TGTGCCAGCCCGTGGGGACAGGGGGTCAGGGAGACCCAGTACTTC. This chain links TRBV6-1 with TRBJ2-5; 11 bases map to TRBD1. This CDR3 contains 15 residues. Germline V gives CDR1 MNHNS, CDR2 SASEGT. Trimming took 8 bases from V and 5 from J; bases not matched to a gene: 10.

The chain recombines TRBV9 with TRBJ2-1; 10 bases fit TRBD2. Germline V lookup: CDR1 SGDLS, CDR2 YYNGEE. V trimming: 2 bases; J trimming: 8 bases; junction bases outside the gene matches: 10. The CDR3 is 16 amino acids. CDR3 coding DNA: TGTGCCAGCAGCGTCGTAGCGGGAGGTGCCTTGCATGAGCAGTTCTTC. Amino acids: CASSVVAGGALHEQFF.

This clone was seen a single time. The CDR3 sequence is CAYTSGGGYEQYF. The CDR3 nucleotides are TGTGCCTATACTAGCGGGGGGGGCTACGAGCAGTACTTC. The rearrangement links TRBV5-4 to TRBJ2-7; 13 bases fit TRBD2. This CDR3 is 13 amino acids long. V shed 10 bases and J 3 bases; nucleotides not matched to a gene: 4. From germline, CDR1 is SGHNT and CDR2 YYREEE (reference sequence).

The chain is built from TRBV11-2 and TRBJ2-7; TRBD1 matches 9 bases. After removal of 3 bases from V and 9 bases from J, the junction contained 9 bases not matched to a gene. Germline CDR1 and CDR2: SGHAT and FQNNGV. The CDR3 is made up of 14 amino acids. DNA for the CDR3: TGTGCCAGCAGCTTGGACAGGGGAGGACTCGGGCAGTACTTC. Translated: CASSLDRGGLGQYF.

The chain links TRBV6-6 to TRBJ2-7; possibly TRBD2 for D (6 bases). The ends were cut back, 0 bases at V and 7 bases at J, with 13 bases in the middle. This CDR3 contains 14 residues. Germline V gene lookup returns CDR1 MNHNY and CDR2 SVGAGI (reference sequence). The CDR3 reads CASSYSTGVEEQYF. In nucleotides, the CDR3 is TGTGCCAGCAGTTACTCCACGGGAGTGGAAGAGCAGTACTTC.

The chain joins TRBV28 to TRBJ2-5; the D is unclear. Per germline, CDR1 MDHEN and CDR2 SYDVKM. The CDR3 is 11 amino acids. V was pared by 8 bases and J by 3 bases, with 7 bases between. The CDR3 spells CASALEETQYF. CDR3 nucleotides: TGTGCCAGCGCTTTAGAAGAGACCCAGTACTTC.

DNA of the CDR3: TGTGCCAGCAGCGTATCGGGACTTATGGATACGCAGTATTTT. As protein: CASSVSGLMDTQYF. The V gene is TRBV7-8, the J gene TRBJ2-3; perhaps TRBD2 as D (6 bases). The V end was cut by 5 bases, the J end by 6 bases, with 15 bases between. There are 14 residues in the CDR3. Germline V gene lookup returns CDR1 SGHVS and CDR2 FQNEAQ. Using reference TRBV7-8 and TRBJ2-3 for the parts outside the CDR3, the full variable domain is GAGVSQSPRYKVAKRGQDVALRCDPISGHVSLFWYQQALGQGPEFLTYFQNEAQLDKSGLPSDRFFAERPEGSVSTLKIQRTQQEDSAVYLCASSVSGLMDTQYFGPGTRLTVL.

The chain couples TRBV2 to TRBJ2-1; perhaps TRBD2 as D (6 bases). Trimming shortened V by 3 bases and J by 4 bases, and 16 bases separated the two germline ends. CDR3 length: 16 amino acids. The germline V gene encodes CDR1 SNHLY and CDR2 FYNNEI. CDR3: CASSDDYGSRYNEQFF. The CDR3 region has the DNA TGTGCCAGCAGTGATGACTACGGGAGTAGGTACAATGAGCAGTTCTTC.

The gene calls are TRBV9 and TRBJ2-1; no reliable D call. Germline V gene lookup returns CDR1 SGDLS and CDR2 YYNGEE. Trimming cost V 0 bases and J 7 bases, with 20 bases left between them. CDR3 length: 17 residues. CDR3 region: CASSVALTGFMRNEQFF. CDR3 DNA: TGTGCCAGCAGCGTAGCTCTAACTGGCTTTATGAGGAATGAGCAGTTCTTC.

V and J are TRBV10-3 and TRBJ2-7; 7 nucleotides align to TRBD1. This CDR3 has 14 residues. J lost 2 bases, V lost 6 bases, and 7 bases had no gene match. The germline gives CDR1 ENHRY, CDR2 SYGVKD. The CDR3 here is CAISPGQKPYEQYF. The CDR3 DNA sequence: TGTGCCATCAGCCCGGGACAGAAACCCTACGAGCAGTACTTC.

V usage is TRBV27 and J usage is TRBJ1-5; the D gene is possibly TRBD1 (6 bases). Between the trimmed V and J ends, which lost 1 base and 3 bases, there was a span of 10 bases. The CDR3 is 15 residues long. The germline V gene encodes CDR1 MNHEY and CDR2 SMNVEV (reference sequence). CDR3 region: CASSLWWGPNQPQHF. The CDR3 DNA sequence: TGTGCCAGCAGTTTATGGTGGGGGCCCAATCAGCCCCAGCATTTT.

The genes are TRBV7-9 and TRBJ2-5; weak D call: TRBD1 (6 bases). Trimming pared 6 bases from V and 5 bases from J, leaving 13 bases between. The CDR3 is 13 amino acids. Germline loops: CDR1 SEHNR, CDR2 FQNEAQ (reference sequence). The CDR3 loop is CASSSTGSETQYF. The CDR3 DNA sequence: TGTGCCAGCAGTAGTACAGGGTCGGAGACCCAGTACTTC.

This sequence joins TRBV7-2 and TRBJ2-3; 9 nucleotides match TRBD2. Germline loops: CDR1 SGHTA, CDR2 FQGNSA. The CDR3 has 16 amino acids. With 2 bases clipped from V and 2 bases from J, the junction kept 5 bases outside the gene matches. The CDR3 loop reads CASSLSASGVTDTQYF. The DNA for the CDR3 is TGTGCCAGCAGCTTATCTGCTAGCGGGGTCACAGATACGCAGTATTTT.

The chain is built from TRBV15 and TRBJ2-7; 8 bases are a match to TRBD1. The CDR3 loop spans 13 amino acids. The germline V gene has CDR1 LNHNV and CDR2 YYDKDF (reference sequence). The ends lost 8 bases at V and 3 bases at J; junction bases unmatched: 6. As DNA, the CDR3 is TGTGCCACCTCTTACGGACAGGGCTACGAGCAGTACTTC. Translating it yields CATSYGQGYEQYF. The full variable domain, completed using reference TRBV15 and TRBJ2-7, is DAMVIQNPRYQVTQFGKPVTLSCSQTLNHNVMYWYQQKSSQAPKLLFHYYDKDFNNEADTPDNFQSRRPNTSFCFLDIRSPGLGDTAMYLCATSYGQGYEQYFGPGTRLTVT.

The CDR3 protein is CASRSYRISYEQYF. CDR3 DNA sequence: TGTGCCAGCAGATCTTACAGGATTTCCTACGAGCAGTACTTC. The V and J genes are TRBV27 and TRBJ2-7; D is perhaps TRBD1 (5 bases). V shed 6 bases and J shed 1 base, with 13 bases lying between them. CDR3 length: 14 residues. CDR1 is MNHEY and CDR2 is SMNVEV in the germline V gene (reference sequence).

CDR3 protein: CASSASNTGELFF. The CDR3 nucleotides are TGTGCCAGCAGCGCCTCGAACACCGGGGAGCTGTTTTTT. The gene calls are TRBV9 and TRBJ2-2; D gene ambiguous. The CDR3 sequence is 13 residues long. CDR1 and CDR2 (germline): SGDLS, YYNGEE. V lost 3 bases, J lost 0 bases, and 3 bases lay in between.

The rearrangement joins TRBV4-1 to TRBJ2-2; unclear D gene. The V and J ends lost 3 bases and 5 bases respectively, with 13 bases between them. The CDR3 runs to 15 residues. The germline gives CDR1 MGHRA, CDR2 YSYEKL. CDR3 sequence: CASSHLLERTGELFF. The CDR3 nucleotides read TGCGCCAGCAGCCATTTGCTGGAGAGAACCGGGGAGCTGTTTTTT.

The chain carries TRBV28 and TRBJ2-5; a possible D gene is TRBD2 (6 bases). The germline CDR1 and CDR2 sequences are MDHEN and SYDVKM. Trimming took 4 bases from V and 3 from J, leaving 6 bases between them. The length of the CDR3 is 12 residues. As DNA, the CDR3 is TGTGCCAGCAGTTGGAGGGAAGAGACCCAGTACTTC. As protein: CASSWREETQYF.

The rearrangement links TRBV29-1 to TRBJ1-5; perhaps TRBD1 as D (6 bases). This CDR3 has 13 amino acids. Germline V gene sequence: CDR1 SQVTM, CDR2 ANQGSEA. V lost 4 bases, J lost 4 bases, and 11 bases lay in between. The CDR3 loop reads CSVGDKGNQPQHF. In DNA form, the CDR3 reads TGCAGCGTTGGGGACAAGGGGAATCAGCCCCAGCATTTT.

The genes are TRBV7-8 and TRBJ2-5; D remains unclear. The germline V gene encodes CDR1 SGHVS and CDR2 FQNEAQ. Trimming cost V 2 bases and J 4 bases, with 5 bases left between them. This CDR3 has 12 residues. The CDR3 sequence: CASSLSGETQYF. The DNA of the CDR3 is TGTGCCAGCAGCTTATCGGGAGAGACCCAGTACTTC.

CDR3 amino acids: CASSQEGWGTGAYEQYF. The CDR3 DNA reads as TGTGCCAGCAGCCAAGAGGGCTGGGGGACAGGAGCCTACGAGCAGTACTTC. The chain links TRBV14 to TRBJ2-7; TRBD1 matches at 8 bases. The CDR3 is 17 amino acids. The germline V gene has CDR1 SGHDN and CDR2 FVKESK. V was clipped by 0 bases and J by 2 bases; unmatched bases: 9.

The chain employs TRBV7-9 and TRBJ2-7, with D possibly TRBD2 on 5 matching bases. V lost 6 bases and J 1 base, leaving 13 bases between the germline ends. The CDR3 contains 14 residues. Germline assignment: CDR1 SEHNR and CDR2 FQNEAQ (reference sequence). This CDR3 is CASSPVRGSYEQYF. The CDR3 region has the DNA TGTGCCAGCAGTCCGGTTAGAGGGTCCTACGAGCAGTACTTC.

The chain links TRBV7-2 to TRBJ2-2; TRBD2 agrees at 8 bases. The ends lost 2 bases at V and 0 bases at J; junction bases unmatched: 5. Germline V gene sequence: CDR1 SGHTA, CDR2 FQGNSA. The CDR3 sequence is 17 residues long. The CDR3 DNA reads TGTGCCAGCAGCTTATGGGGTAGCGGGGCGAACACCGGGGAGCTGTTTTTT. Its translation: CASSLWGSGANTGELFF.

Of note for this clone: In the same sample, other DNA sequences code for this CDR3. V is TRBV5-1 and J is TRBJ2-1; D is undetermined. CDR1 is SGHRS, CDR2 YFSETQ, per germline. The CDR3 has 15 amino acids. V lost 0 bases, J lost 0 bases, and 7 bases lay in between. The CDR3 spells CASSLGGSSYNEQFF. Here the CDR3 DNA reads TGCGCCAGCAGCTTGGGAGGAAGCTCCTACAATGAGCAGTTCTTC.

This clone was seen only once. The chain recombines TRBV29-1 with TRBJ1-5; 7 nucleotides align to TRBD1. Germline V gene data show CDR1 as SQVTM and CDR2 as ANQGSEA. V dropped 0 bases and J dropped 6; count of bases not matched to a gene: 5. This CDR3 has 14 amino acids. CDR3 loop: CSVEDGQAGQPQHF. The CDR3 DNA follows: TGCAGCGTTGAAGACGGACAGGCTGGTCAGCCCCAGCATTTT.